This entry lists 30 T cell receptor beta chains sequenced from one sample in a study of CD8 T cells in ankylosing spondylitis. Their specific antigens are unknown. TCRdb redid the calling of the 5' RACE reads with MiXCR, one entry per CDR3 protein. Here the sample spans fewer than 500,000 distinct CDR3 sequences, roughly 25% being singletons. Study-wide results and limits: In ankylosing spondylitis blood, a motif of seven to nine highly homologous TCR beta variants appeared characteristic.

Sequencing was carried out using blood, either unsorted or a sorted T cell fraction (not recorded which). Receptors were obtained from a male donor with ankylosing spondylitis.

The J gene is TRBJ2-1, the V gene TRBV7-6, with 7 bases that match TRBD1. The CDR3 runs 13 residues. J lost 6 bases, V lost 4 bases, and 3 bases had no gene match. Germline CDR1 and CDR2: SGHVS and FNYEAQ. The CDR3 region has the DNA TGTGCCAGCAGCTACTACAGGGGCAATGAGCAGTTCTTC. Its translation: CASSYYRGNEQFF.

The chain links TRBV5-1 to TRBJ2-5, with 7 bases that match TRBD1. Germline CDR1 and CDR2: SGHRS and YFSETQ. With V trimmed by 7 bases and J by 6 bases, 12 bases remained unmatched. The CDR3 sequence is 14 residues long. In nucleotides, the CDR3 is TGCGCCAGCCAAACCGGGACAGCAGTCCAGACCCAGTACTTC. The encoded protein is CASQTGTAVQTQYF.

The V gene is TRBV11-3, the J gene TRBJ2-5; 13 nucleotides align to TRBD2. Germline CDR1 SGHNT, CDR2 YENEEA. The CDR3 runs to 15 residues. Germline trimming cut 5 bases from V and 5 bases from J; bases unmatched to any gene: 5. CDR3 bases: TGTGCCAGCAGCACGCGGACTAGCGGGAGTGAGACCCAGTACTTC. This codes for CASSTRTSGSETQYF.

J is TRBJ2-1 and V is TRBV20-1; 7 bases fit TRBD2. The V gene's germline CDR1 is DFQATT and CDR2 SNEGSKA (reference sequence). J lost 2 bases, V lost 0 bases, and 1 base had no gene match. This CDR3 contains 14 residues. DNA of the CDR3: TGCAGTGCTAGAGAAGCGGGAACCTACAATGAGCAGTTCTTC. This codes for CSAREAGTYNEQFF.

This clonotype was observed at least ten times. This chain uses TRBV5-1 with TRBJ1-3, with D tentatively TRBD1 (6 bases). From germline, CDR1 is SGHRS and CDR2 YFSETQ. The CDR3 is 16 amino acids. The germline V and J ends were trimmed by 2 bases and 2 bases, with 14 bases remaining between them. The CDR3 spells CASSLSTGRAGNTIYF. CDR3 in DNA: TGCGCCAGCAGCTTAAGTACAGGGAGAGCTGGAAACACCATATATTTT. Variable domain in full (rest from reference TRBV5-1 and TRBJ1-3): KAGVTQTPRYLIKTRGQQVTLSCSPISGHRSVSWYQQTPGQGLQFLFEYFSETQRNKGNFPGRFSGRQFSNSRSEMNVSTLELGDSALYLCASSLSTGRAGNTIYFGEGSWLTVV.

The rearrangement joins TRBV10-1 to TRBJ2-1; unclear D gene. The germline V gene encodes CDR1 WNHNN and CDR2 SYGVQD (reference sequence). V lost 7 bases, J lost 8 bases, and 15 bases lay in between. The CDR3 totals 13 residues. The CDR3 nucleotides read TGCGCCAGCAAGGGTAATGCCGTTCATGAGCAGTTCTTC. Residues: CASKGNAVHEQFF.

The table lists this clonotype with a few counts. The chain is built from TRBV7-2 and TRBJ1-2; D not certain. V dropped 2 bases and J dropped 8 bases, with 15 bases sitting between them. Germline V gives CDR1 SGHTA, CDR2 FQGNSA. The CDR3 is 14 amino acids. DNA of the CDR3: TGTGCCAGCAGCTTATCAGTTCAGGTCCGGGGCTACACCTTC. This sequence encodes CASSLSVQVRGYTF.

The V call is TRBV12-3 or TRBV12-4, the J call TRBJ2-3, with 11 bases identical to TRBD2. Trimming removed 5 bases from V and 0 bases from J; junction bases left unmatched: 7. The CDR3 has 17 residues. Written as DNA, the CDR3 is TGTGCCAGCAGTCCCCCACTAGCGGGAGCGAGCACAGATACGCAGTATTTT. This gives the protein CASSPPLAGASTDTQYF.

This chain connects TRBV20-1 to TRBJ1-5; perhaps TRBD1 as D (5 bases). Trimming pared 6 bases from V and 2 bases from J, leaving 11 bases between. Germline V lookup: CDR1 DFQATT, CDR2 SNEGSKA (reference sequence). CDR3 size: 13 residues. Here the CDR3 reads CSARGPGNQPQHF. CDR3 coding DNA: TGCAGTGCAAGGGGCCCTGGCAATCAGCCCCAGCATTTT.

The chain carries TRBV19 and TRBJ1-1; 8 bases agree with TRBD1. CDR3 size: 12 residues. The junction had 1 base not matched to a gene; V was cut back by 5 bases and J by 5 bases. CDR1 and CDR2 (germline): LNHDA, SQIVND (reference sequence). CDR3 in amino acids: CASSHRGTEAFF. The CDR3 region has the DNA TGTGCCAGTAGTCACAGGGGGACTGAAGCTTTCTTT.

V and J are TRBV7-6 and TRBJ2-5; 7 positions match TRBD2. The ends lost 1 base at V and 4 bases at J; junction bases unmatched: 9. The CDR3 length is 16 residues. Germline V gives CDR1 SGHVS, CDR2 FNYEAQ. The CDR3 nucleotides are TGTGCCAGCAGCTTAGGCTTAATAGCGGGTGGAGAGACCCAGTACTTC. Its translation: CASSLGLIAGGETQYF. Variable domain in full (rest from reference TRBV7-6 and TRBJ2-5): GAGVSQSPRYKVTKRGQDVALRCDPISGHVSLYWYRQALGQGPEFLTYFNYEAQQDKSGLPNDRFSAERPEGSISTLTIQRTEQRDSAMYRCASSLGLIAGGETQYFGPGTRLLVL.

This clonotype was seen more than once but under ten times. The chain is built from TRBV11-2 and TRBJ1-2, with 8 bases fitting TRBD1. CDR1 is SGHAT, CDR2 FQNNGV, per germline. V lost 1 base to trimming and J lost 4 bases; unmatched junction nucleotides: 8. The CDR3 extends over 16 amino acids. This chain's CDR3 is CASSLAGTGVFYGYTF. Here the CDR3 DNA reads TGTGCCAGCAGCTTAGCCGGGACAGGTGTCTTCTATGGCTACACCTTC. The full variable domain, completed using reference TRBV11-2 and TRBJ1-2, is EAGVAQSPRYKIIEKRQSVAFWCNPISGHATLYWYQQILGQGPKLLIQFQNNGVVDDSQLPKDRFSAERLKGVDSTLKIQPAKLEDSAVYLCASSLAGTGVFYGYTFGSGTRLTVV.

This clonotype was observed a few times. Germline is not matched at one junction end, which may reflect a read error. The V call is TRBV5-1, the J call TRBJ2-7; unclear D gene. Per germline, CDR1 SGHRS and CDR2 YFSETQ. The CDR3 is 11 amino acids. Here the CDR3 DNA reads TGCGCCAGCAGCTTGGAAACAAGGCCGGACTTC. Amino acids: CASSLETRPDF.

The V gene is TRBV19, the J gene TRBJ2-3, with 11 bases aligning to TRBD2. The J segment lost 0 bases and the V segment lost 5 bases, leaving 7 bases of the junction unmatched. The V gene's germline CDR1 is LNHDA and CDR2 SQIVND (reference sequence). The CDR3 length is 17 residues. For the CDR3, the DNA is TGTGCCAGTAGTGCGACCCGGACTAGCGGGAGCACAGATACGCAGTATTTT. This sequence encodes CASSATRTSGSTDTQYF. Complete variable domain (other parts from reference TRBV19 and TRBJ2-3): DGGITQSPKYLFRKEGQNVTLSCEQNLNHDAMYWYRQDPGQGLRLIYYSQIVNDFQKGDIAEGYSVSREKKESFPLTVTSAQKNPTAFYLCASSATRTSGSTDTQYFGPGTRLTVL.

There are a few counts of this clonotype. The chain combines TRBV20-1 with TRBJ2-3, with D unresolved. Germline CDR1 and CDR2: DFQATT and SNEGSKA (reference sequence). V lost 5 bases, J lost 4 bases, and 13 bases lay in between. This CDR3 region has 13 residues. For the CDR3, the DNA is TGCAGTGCTTTTTTAGACCCTTCAGATACGCAGTATTTT. Protein product: CSAFLDPSDTQYF.

This clonotype has a single count. The V and J genes are TRBV29-1 and TRBJ2-3; TRBD2 aligns across 7 bases. Looked up from germline, CDR1 is SQVTM and CDR2 is ANQGSEA. CDR3 length equals 14 residues. Trimming at V came to 7 bases and at J to 3 bases, leaving 10 bases not matched to a gene. CDR3 in DNA: TGCAGCGCCGACCGGGACTATGGGACAGATACGCAGTATTTT. This translates into CSADRDYGTDTQYF.

The J gene is TRBJ2-5, the V gene TRBV5-5; D gene unclear. This CDR3 contains 15 residues. V was shortened by 10 bases and J by 2 bases, with 21 bases between the two germline ends. In germline, CDR1 is SGHKS, CDR2 YYEKEE (reference sequence). In nucleotides, the CDR3 is TGTGCCGCCCGGAGAAGCCCTGCCATTCAAGAGACCCAGTACTTC. As protein: CAARRSPAIQETQYF.

The rearrangement joins TRBV7-9 to TRBJ2-2; TRBD1 aligns across 10 bases. The CDR3 is made up of 17 amino acids. V trimming: 1 base; J trimming: 2 bases; junction bases outside the gene matches: 4. Germline lookup yields CDR1 SEHNR and CDR2 FQNEAQ (reference sequence). The CDR3 DNA sequence: TGTGCCAGCAGCTTAGGGGACAGGGGTTTCAACACCGGGGAGCTGTTTTTT. As protein: CASSLGDRGFNTGELFF.

The chain has TRBV20-1 and TRBJ1-1; TRBD1 is a possible D gene (6 bases). The CDR3 runs to 13 residues. Germline V lookup: CDR1 DFQATT, CDR2 SNEGSKA (reference sequence). V was clipped by 0 bases and J by 7 bases, with 12 bases between them. The CDR3: CSARDLTGYEAFF. In nucleotides, the CDR3 is TGCAGTGCTAGAGACTTGACAGGATATGAAGCTTTCTTT.

The J gene is TRBJ1-1, the V gene TRBV6-4, with D possibly matching TRBD1 (5 bases). The CDR3 runs 12 residues. V lost 9 bases and J 6 bases, leaving 14 bases between the germline ends. Germline CDR1 reads MRHNA; CDR2 reads SNTAGT. CDR3 DNA: TGTGCCAGGGGGGGAGGGTCAGCTGAAGCTTTCTTT. Protein product: CARGGGSAEAFF.

The chain uses TRBV20-1 and TRBJ1-1; 10 nucleotides agree with TRBD1. The CDR3 has 15 residues. V was pared by 5 bases and J by 3 bases, with 9 bases of the junction left unmatched. Germline V CDR1 and CDR2: DFQATT, SNEGSKA (reference sequence). The CDR3 sequence is CSAPRDRGRDTEAFF. Written as DNA, the CDR3 is TGCAGTGCTCCCCGGGACAGGGGTCGTGACACTGAAGCTTTCTTT.

The chain employs TRBV15 and TRBJ2-3; no clear D. Germline V gene sequence: CDR1 LNHNV, CDR2 YYDKDF (reference sequence). Deletions cut 0 bases from V and 4 bases from J, with 14 bases between. The CDR3 covers 16 residues. Written as DNA, the CDR3 is TGTGCCACCAGCAGAGAGTCGTACATAGATCCAGATACGCAGTATTTT. Amino acid sequence: CATSRESYIDPDTQYF.

The gene calls are TRBV11-2 and TRBJ2-2; D is unclear. CDR3 length: 12 residues. Germline CDR1 and CDR2: SGHAT and FQNNGV. V was shortened by 5 bases and J by 6 bases, with 7 bases between the two germline ends. For the CDR3, the DNA is TGTGCCAGCAGCGCCGCGTCCGGGGAGCTGTTTTTT. Its translation: CASSAASGELFF.

The rearrangement uses TRBV10-3 and TRBJ2-5, with 14 bases matching TRBD2. The germline V gene encodes CDR1 ENHRY and CDR2 SYGVKD. The CDR3 has 17 residues. V dropped 3 bases and J dropped 5; count of bases not matched to a gene: 8. CDR3 sequence: CAISDRGLAGGLETQYF. The CDR3 DNA is TGTGCCATCAGTGACAGAGGACTAGCGGGAGGTCTTGAGACCCAGTACTTC.

The chain carries TRBV5-4 and TRBJ2-1; 16 nucleotides agree with TRBD2. Germline-derived CDR1 and CDR2 are SGHNT and YYREEE (reference sequence). CDR3 size: 16 residues. The V gene end was trimmed by 9 bases and the J gene end by 2 bases; junction bases not matched to a gene: 5. The CDR3 DNA reads TGTGCCACCTTAGGGACTAGCGGGAGGGCCTACAATGAGCAGTTCTTC. Its protein product is CATLGTSGRAYNEQFF.

This clonotype was recorded a few times. The CDR3 region has the DNA TGCAGTGCTCATAAGGACAGGGGGAACACTGAAGCTTTCTTT. Translation gives CSAHKDRGNTEAFF. This rearrangement joins TRBV20-1 to TRBJ1-1; 9 bases line up with TRBD1. The CDR3 spans 14 residues. In germline, CDR1 is DFQATT, CDR2 SNEGSKA (reference sequence). J lost 1 base, V lost 5 bases, and 5 bases had no gene match.

A few counts support this clonotype. The gene calls are TRBV20-1 and TRBJ2-7; 9 nucleotides agree with TRBD2. Losses at the gene ends were 1 base for V and 2 bases for J; bases not matched to a gene: 9. The CDR3 has 16 amino acids. The germline CDR1 and CDR2 sequences are DFQATT and SNEGSKA (reference sequence). CDR3 loop: CSARGTGTSTPYEQYF. The CDR3 DNA is TGCAGTGCTAGAGGAACCGGGACTAGCACCCCCTACGAGCAGTACTTC.

This chain links TRBV11-2 with TRBJ1-2; 7 nucleotides line up with TRBD1. J lost 0 bases, V lost 5 bases, and 6 bases had no gene match. Germline V gene sequence: CDR1 SGHAT, CDR2 FQNNGV. This CDR3 has 15 amino acids. This chain's CDR3 is CASSHYRGTNYGYTF. The CDR3 bases are TGTGCCAGCAGCCACTACAGGGGTACTAACTATGGCTACACCTTC.

The rearrangement uses TRBV11-2 and TRBJ1-2; D is perhaps TRBD1 (5 bases). Germline-derived CDR1 and CDR2 are SGHAT and FQNNGV. Deletions cut 0 bases from V and 4 bases from J, with 12 bases between. There are 15 residues in the CDR3. The CDR3 DNA is TGTGCCAGCAGCTTAGATTCAGGGCCAATCTATGGCTACACCTTC. As protein: CASSLDSGPIYGYTF.

This chain joins TRBV9 and TRBJ2-4; 9 nucleotides agree with TRBD1. V lost 4 bases, J lost 7 bases, and 9 bases stayed unmatched. Germline assignment: CDR1 SGDLS and CDR2 YYNGEE. The CDR3 has 15 amino acids. CDR3: CASSPTGGGLNIQYF. CDR3 bases: TGTGCCAGCAGCCCGACAGGGGGGGGATTGAACATTCAGTACTTC.